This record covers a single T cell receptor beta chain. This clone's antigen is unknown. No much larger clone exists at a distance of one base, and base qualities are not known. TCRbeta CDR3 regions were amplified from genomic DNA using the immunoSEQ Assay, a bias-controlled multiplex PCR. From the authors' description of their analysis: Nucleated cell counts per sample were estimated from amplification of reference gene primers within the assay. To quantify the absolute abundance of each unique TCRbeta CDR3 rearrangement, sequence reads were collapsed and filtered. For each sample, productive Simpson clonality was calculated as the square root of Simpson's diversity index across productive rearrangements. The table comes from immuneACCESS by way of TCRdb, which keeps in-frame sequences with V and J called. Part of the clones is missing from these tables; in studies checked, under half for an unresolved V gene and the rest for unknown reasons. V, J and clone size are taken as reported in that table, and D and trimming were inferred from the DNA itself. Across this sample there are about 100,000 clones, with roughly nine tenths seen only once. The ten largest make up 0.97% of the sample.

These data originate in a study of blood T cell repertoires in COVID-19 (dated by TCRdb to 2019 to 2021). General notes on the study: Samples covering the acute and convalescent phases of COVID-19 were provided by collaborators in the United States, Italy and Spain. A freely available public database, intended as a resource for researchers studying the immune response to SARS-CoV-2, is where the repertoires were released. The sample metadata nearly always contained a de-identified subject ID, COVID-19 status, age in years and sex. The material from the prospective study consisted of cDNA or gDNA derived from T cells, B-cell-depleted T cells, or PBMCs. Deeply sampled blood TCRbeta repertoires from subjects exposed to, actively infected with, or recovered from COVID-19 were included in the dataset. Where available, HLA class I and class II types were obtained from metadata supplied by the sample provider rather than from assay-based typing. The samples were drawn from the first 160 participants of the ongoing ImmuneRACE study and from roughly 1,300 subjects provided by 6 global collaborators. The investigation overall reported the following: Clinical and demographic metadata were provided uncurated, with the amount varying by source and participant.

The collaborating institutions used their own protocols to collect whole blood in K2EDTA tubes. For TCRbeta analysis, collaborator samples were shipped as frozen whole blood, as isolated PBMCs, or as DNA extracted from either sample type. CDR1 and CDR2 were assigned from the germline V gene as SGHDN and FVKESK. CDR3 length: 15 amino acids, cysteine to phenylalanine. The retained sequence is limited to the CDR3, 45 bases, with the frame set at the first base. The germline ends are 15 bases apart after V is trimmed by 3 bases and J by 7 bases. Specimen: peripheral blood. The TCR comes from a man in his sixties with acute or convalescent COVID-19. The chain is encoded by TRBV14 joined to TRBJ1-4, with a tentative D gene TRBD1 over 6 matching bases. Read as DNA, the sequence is TGTGCCAGCAGCCATAGGGCAGGGGTTGGTGAAAAACTGTTTTTT. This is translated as CASSHRAGVGEKLFF.